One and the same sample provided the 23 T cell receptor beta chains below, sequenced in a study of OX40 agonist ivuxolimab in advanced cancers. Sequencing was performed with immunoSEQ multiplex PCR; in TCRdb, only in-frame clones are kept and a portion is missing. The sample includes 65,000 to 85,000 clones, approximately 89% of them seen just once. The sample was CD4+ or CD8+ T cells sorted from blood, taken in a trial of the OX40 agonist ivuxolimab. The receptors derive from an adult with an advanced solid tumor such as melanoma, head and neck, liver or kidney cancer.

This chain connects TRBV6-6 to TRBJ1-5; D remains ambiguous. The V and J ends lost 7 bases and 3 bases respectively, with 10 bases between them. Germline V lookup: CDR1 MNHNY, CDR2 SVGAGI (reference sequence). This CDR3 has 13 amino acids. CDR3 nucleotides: TGTGCCAGCACCCCTAAGCACAATCAGCCCCAGCATTTT. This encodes CASTPKHNQPQHF.

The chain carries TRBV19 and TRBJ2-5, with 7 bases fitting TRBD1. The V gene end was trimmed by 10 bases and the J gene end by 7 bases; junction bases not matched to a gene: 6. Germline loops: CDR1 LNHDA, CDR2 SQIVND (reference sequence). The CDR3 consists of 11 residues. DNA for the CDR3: TGTGCCACGAGGGGGCTGGGGACCCAGTACTTC. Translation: CATRGLGTQYF.

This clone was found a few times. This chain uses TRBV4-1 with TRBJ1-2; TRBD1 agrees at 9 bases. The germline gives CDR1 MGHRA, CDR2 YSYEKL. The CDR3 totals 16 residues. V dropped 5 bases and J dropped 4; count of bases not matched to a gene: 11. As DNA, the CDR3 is TGCGCCAGCAGCACTCCGGGGACAGGGACTTCCTATGGCTACACCTTC. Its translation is CASSTPGTGTSYGYTF.

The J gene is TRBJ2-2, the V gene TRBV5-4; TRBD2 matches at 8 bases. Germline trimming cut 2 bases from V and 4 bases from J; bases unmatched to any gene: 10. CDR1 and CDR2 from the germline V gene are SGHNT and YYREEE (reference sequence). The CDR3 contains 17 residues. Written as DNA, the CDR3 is TGTGCCAGCAGCTTAGGAGGAGCGGGAGCGGGCACCGGGGAGCTGTTTTTT. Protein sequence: CASSLGGAGAGTGELFF.

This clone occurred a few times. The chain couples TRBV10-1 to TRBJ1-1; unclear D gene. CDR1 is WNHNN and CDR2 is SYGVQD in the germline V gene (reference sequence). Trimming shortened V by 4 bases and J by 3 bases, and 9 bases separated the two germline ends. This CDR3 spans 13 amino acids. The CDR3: CASSGGHYTEAFF. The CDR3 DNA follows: TGCGCCAGCAGTGGAGGCCATTACACTGAAGCTTTCTTT.

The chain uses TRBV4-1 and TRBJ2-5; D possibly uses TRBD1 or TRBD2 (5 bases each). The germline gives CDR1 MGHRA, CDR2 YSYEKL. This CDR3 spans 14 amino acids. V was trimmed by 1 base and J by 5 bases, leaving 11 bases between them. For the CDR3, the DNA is TGCGCCAGCAGCCAAGCCGGGGCGCCCGAGACCCAGTACTTC. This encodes CASSQAGAPETQYF.

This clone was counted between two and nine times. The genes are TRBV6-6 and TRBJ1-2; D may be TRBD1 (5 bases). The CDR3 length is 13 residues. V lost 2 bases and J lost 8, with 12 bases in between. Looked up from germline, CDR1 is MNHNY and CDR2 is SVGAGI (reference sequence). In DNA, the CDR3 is TGTGCCAGCAGTTACCCCCAGGGTGGAGGCTACACCTTC. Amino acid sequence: CASSYPQGGGYTF.

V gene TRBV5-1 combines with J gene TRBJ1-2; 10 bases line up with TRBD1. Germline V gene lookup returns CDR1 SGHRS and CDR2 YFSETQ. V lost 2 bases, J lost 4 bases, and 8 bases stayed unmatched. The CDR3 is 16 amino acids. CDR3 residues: CASSFGQGEKGYGYTF. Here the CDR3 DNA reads TGCGCCAGCAGCTTCGGACAGGGGGAAAAGGGCTATGGCTACACCTTC.

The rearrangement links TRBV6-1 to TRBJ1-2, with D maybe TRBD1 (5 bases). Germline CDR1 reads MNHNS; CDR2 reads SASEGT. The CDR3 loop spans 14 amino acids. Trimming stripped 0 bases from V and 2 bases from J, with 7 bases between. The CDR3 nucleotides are TGTGCCAGCAGTGAAGCGCCAGGGAACTATGGCTACACCTTC. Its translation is CASSEAPGNYGYTF.

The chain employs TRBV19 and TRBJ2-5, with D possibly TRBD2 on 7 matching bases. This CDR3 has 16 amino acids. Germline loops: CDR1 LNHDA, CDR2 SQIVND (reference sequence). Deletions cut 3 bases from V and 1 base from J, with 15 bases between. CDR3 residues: CASSIMAGAIQETQYF. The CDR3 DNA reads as TGTGCCAGTAGTATTATGGCGGGGGCCATCCAAGAGACCCAGTACTTC. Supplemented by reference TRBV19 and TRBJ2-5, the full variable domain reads DGGITQSPKYLFRKEGQNVTLSCEQNLNHDAMYWYRQDPGQGLRLIYYSQIVNDFQKGDIAEGYSVSREKKESFPLTVTSAQKNPTAFYLCASSIMAGAIQETQYFGPGTRLLVL.

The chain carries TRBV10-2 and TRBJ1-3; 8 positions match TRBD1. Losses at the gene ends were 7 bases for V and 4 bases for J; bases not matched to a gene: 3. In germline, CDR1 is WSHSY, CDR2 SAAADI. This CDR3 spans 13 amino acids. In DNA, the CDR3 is TGCGCCAGCAAACAGGGGGGCGGAAACACCATATATTTT. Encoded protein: CASKQGGGNTIYF.

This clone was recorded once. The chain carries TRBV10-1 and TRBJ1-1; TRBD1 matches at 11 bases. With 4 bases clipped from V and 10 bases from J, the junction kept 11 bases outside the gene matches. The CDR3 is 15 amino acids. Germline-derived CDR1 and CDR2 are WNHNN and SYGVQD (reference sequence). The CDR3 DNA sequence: TGCGCCAGCAGTGCTCGGACAGGGGGCCTCAGAGGAGCTTTCTTT. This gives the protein CASSARTGGLRGAFF.

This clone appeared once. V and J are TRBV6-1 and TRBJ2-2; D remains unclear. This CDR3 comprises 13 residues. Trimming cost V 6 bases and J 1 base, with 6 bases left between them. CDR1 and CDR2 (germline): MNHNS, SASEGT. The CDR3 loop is CASSLKNTGELFF. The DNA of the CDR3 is TGTGCCAGCAGCCTAAAGAACACCGGGGAGCTGTTTTTT.

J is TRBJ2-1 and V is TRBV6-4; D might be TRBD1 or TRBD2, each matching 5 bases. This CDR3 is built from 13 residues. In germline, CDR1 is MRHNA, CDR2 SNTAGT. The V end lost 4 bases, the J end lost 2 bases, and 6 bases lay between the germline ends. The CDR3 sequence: CASSVGPYNEQFF. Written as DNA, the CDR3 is TGTGCCAGCAGTGTGGGACCCTACAATGAGCAGTTCTTC.

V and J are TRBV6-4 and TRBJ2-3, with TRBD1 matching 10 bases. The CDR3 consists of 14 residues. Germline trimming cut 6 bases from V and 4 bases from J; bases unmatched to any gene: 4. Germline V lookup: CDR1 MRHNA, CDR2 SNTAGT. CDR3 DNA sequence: TGTGCCAGCAGCCGGGACAGGGGCTCAGATACGCAGTATTTT. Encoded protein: CASSRDRGSDTQYF.

The CDR3 nucleotides are TGTGCCAGCGACAGGGGAAGTGAAAAACTGTTTTTT. It encodes CASDRGSEKLFF. The rearrangement uses TRBV30 and TRBJ1-4; 8 positions agree with TRBD1. Germline V gene data show CDR1 as GTSNPN and CDR2 as SVGIG (reference sequence). This CDR3 is 12 amino acids long. V was pared by 8 bases and J by 7 bases, with 6 bases of the junction left unmatched. Full variable domain (outside the CDR3, taken from reference TRBV30 and TRBJ1-4): SQTIHQWPATLVQPVGSPLSLECTVEGTSNPNLYWYRQAAGRGLQLLFYSVGIGQISSEVPQNLSASRPQDRQFILSSKKLLLSDSGFYLCASDRGSEKLFFGSGTQLSVL.

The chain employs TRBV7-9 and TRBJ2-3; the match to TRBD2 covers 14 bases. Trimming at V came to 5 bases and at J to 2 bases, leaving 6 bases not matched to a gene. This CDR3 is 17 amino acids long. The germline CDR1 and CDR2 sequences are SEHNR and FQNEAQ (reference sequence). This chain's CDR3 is CASSRTSGRLNTDTQYF. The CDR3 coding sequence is TGTGCCAGCAGCCGGACTAGCGGGAGGCTGAACACAGATACGCAGTATTTT.

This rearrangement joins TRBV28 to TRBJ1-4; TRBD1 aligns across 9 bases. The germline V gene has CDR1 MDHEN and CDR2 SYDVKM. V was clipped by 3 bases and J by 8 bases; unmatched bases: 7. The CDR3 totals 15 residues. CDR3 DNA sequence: TGTGCCAGCAGTTTTTCGGGGACAGGGTCGGAAAAACTGTTTTTT. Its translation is CASSFSGTGSEKLFF.

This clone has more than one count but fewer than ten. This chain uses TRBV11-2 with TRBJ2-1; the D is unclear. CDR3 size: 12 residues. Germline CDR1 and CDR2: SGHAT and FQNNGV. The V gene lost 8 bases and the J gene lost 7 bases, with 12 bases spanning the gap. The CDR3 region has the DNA TGTGCCAGCGGCCAAACGAGGAATGAGCAGTTCTTC. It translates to CASGQTRNEQFF.

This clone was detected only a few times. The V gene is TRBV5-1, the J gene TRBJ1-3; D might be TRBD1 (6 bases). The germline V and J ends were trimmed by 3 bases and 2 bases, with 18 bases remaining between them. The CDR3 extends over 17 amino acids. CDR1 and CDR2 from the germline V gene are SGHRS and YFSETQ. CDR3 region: CASSSRGQPRPGNTIYF. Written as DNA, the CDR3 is TGCGCCAGCAGCTCCCGCGGACAGCCCCGTCCTGGAAACACCATATATTTT.

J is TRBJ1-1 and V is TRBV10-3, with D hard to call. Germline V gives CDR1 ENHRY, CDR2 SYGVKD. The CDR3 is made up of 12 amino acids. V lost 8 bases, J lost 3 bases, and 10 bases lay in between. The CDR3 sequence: CAIYSGYTEAFF. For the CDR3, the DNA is TGTGCCATCTACAGCGGGTACACTGAAGCTTTCTTT.

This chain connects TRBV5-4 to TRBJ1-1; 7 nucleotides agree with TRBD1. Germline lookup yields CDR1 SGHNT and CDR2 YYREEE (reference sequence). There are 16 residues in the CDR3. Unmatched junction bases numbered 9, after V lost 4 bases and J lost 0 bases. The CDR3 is CASSPFRDSMNTEAFF. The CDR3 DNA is TGTGCCAGCAGCCCATTCCGGGACAGCATGAACACTGAAGCTTTCTTT.

CDR3 in amino acids: CASSGGGLNTEAFF. CDR3 in DNA: TGTGCCAGTAGTGGAGGGGGTTTGAACACTGAAGCTTTCTTT. The chain combines TRBV19 with TRBJ1-1, with TRBD1 as a possible D gene (6 bases). CDR3 length: 14 amino acids. V lost 5 bases to trimming and J lost 0 bases, with 10 bases between them. The germline gives CDR1 LNHDA, CDR2 SQIVND (reference sequence).